This T cell receptor beta chain emerged from a study of blood T cell repertoires in COVID-19. Original processing methods: Reference gene primers were amplified, and this amplification served to estimate nucleated cell counts. The assay was immunoSEQ multiplex PCR, and TCRdb's table has in-frame clones only and misses some. V, J and clone size are taken as reported in that table, and D and trimming were inferred from the DNA itself. The data contain over 300,000 clones, about nine tenths of them seen just once; the ten biggest clones take up 10%. With 8 bases clipped from V and 7 bases from J, the junction kept 11 bases outside the gene matches. This CDR3 comprises 15 residues. Germline V gene data show CDR1 as SNHLY and CDR2 as FYNNEI.

Sequenced material: PBMCs or T cells enriched from blood (not recorded which). This chain joins TRBV2 and TRBJ2-1, with 10 positions matching TRBD2. The origin of this receptor is a woman under 30 who had recovered from COVID-19. CDR3 region: CASFPQSGRGNEQFF. The CDR3 DNA reads as TGTGCCAGCTTCCCTCAGAGCGGGAGGGGTAATGAGCAGTTCTTC.